Detailed here is one T cell receptor beta chain. What it binds is unknown. The data were taken from a study of OX40 agonist ivuxolimab in advanced cancers. As for the study in general: Those enrolled were roughly 80% male, with a mean age of around 55 years and ages from 23 to 79. Prior checkpoint blockade (anti-PD-1, anti-PD-L1 or anti-CTLA-4) was permitted; about 40% had it. General observations from the study: CD8+ T cells (on average) carried more expanded clones than CD4+ T cells.

TCRdb keeps only in-frame clones here, not all; method: immunoSEQ multiplex PCR. The sample lists 60,000 to 80,000 clones; roughly 90% were seen once. Patients were ruled out by autoimmune disease history or systemic immunosuppression. J was trimmed by 12 bases and V by 5 bases; bases with no gene match: 13. Germline assignment: CDR1 SEHNR and CDR2 FQNEAQ (reference sequence). There are 13 residues in the CDR3. The chain carries TRBV7-9 and TRBJ2-7, with TRBD1 matching 7 bases. The TCR was taken from an adult with an advanced solid tumor such as melanoma, head and neck, liver or kidney cancer. The specimen was CD4+ or CD8+ T cells sorted from blood, collected in a trial of the OX40 agonist ivuxolimab. CDR3 protein: CASSHTTGLGPYF. DNA for the CDR3: TGTGCCAGCAGCCACACGACAGGGTTGGGTCCGTACTTC.